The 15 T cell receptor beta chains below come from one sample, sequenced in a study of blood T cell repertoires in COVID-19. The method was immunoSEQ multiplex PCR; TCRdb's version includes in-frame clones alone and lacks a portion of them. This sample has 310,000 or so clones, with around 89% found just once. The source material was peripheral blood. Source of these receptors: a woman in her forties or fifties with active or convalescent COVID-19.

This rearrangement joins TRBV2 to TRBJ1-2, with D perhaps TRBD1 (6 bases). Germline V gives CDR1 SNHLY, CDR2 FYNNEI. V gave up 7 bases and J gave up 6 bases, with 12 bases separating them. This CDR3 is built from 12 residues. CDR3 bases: TGTGCCAGCAAGAGGGCAGGGGATGGCTACACCTTC. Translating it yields CASKRAGDGYTF.

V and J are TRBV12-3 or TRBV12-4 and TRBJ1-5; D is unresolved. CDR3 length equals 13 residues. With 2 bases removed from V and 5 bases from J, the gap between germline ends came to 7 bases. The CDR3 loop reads CASSLTRDQPQHF. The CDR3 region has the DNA TGTGCCAGCAGTTTAACCCGGGATCAGCCCCAGCATTTT.

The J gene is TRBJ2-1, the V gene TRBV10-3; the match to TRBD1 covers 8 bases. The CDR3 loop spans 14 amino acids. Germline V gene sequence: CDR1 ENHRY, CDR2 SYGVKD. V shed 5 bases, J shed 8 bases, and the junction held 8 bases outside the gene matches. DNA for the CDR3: TGTGCCATCAGTAGACAGGGGAGCGGCGATGAGCAGTTCTTC. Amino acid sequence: CAISRQGSGDEQFF.

As DNA, the CDR3 is TGTGCCAGCAGCCAAGATCATTCCGAAAAACTGTTTTTT. The encoded protein is CASSQDHSEKLFF. The genes are TRBV3-1 (or the pseudogene TRBV3-2) and TRBJ1-4, with D uncertain. V lost 0 bases to trimming and J lost 8 bases, with 7 bases between them. CDR3 length: 13 residues. From germline, CDR1 is LGHDT and CDR2 YNNKEL (reference sequence).

CDR3 amino acids: CASSPQSARVLEGYTF. CDR3 bases: TGTGCCAGCAGCCCCCAGAGCGCCAGGGTTTTGGAAGGCTACACCTTC. The chain joins TRBV2 to TRBJ1-2; TRBD1 is a possible D gene (5 bases). V shed 6 bases and J shed 8 bases, with 25 bases lying between them. There are 16 residues in the CDR3. CDR1 and CDR2 (germline): SNHLY, FYNNEI.

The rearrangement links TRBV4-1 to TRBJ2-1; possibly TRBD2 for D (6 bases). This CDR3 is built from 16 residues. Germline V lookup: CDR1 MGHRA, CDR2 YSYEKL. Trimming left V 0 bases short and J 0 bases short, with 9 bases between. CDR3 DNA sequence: TGCGCCAGCAGCCAAGATCAGGGACTCTCCTACAATGAGCAGTTCTTC. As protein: CASSQDQGLSYNEQFF.

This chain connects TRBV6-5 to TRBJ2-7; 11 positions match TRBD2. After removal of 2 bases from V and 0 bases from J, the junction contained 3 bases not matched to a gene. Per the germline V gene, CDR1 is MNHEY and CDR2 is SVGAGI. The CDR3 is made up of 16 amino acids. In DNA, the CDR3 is TGTGCCAGCAGTTACGGGGGGACTAGCGGCTCCTACGAGCAGTACTTC. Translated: CASSYGGTSGSYEQYF.

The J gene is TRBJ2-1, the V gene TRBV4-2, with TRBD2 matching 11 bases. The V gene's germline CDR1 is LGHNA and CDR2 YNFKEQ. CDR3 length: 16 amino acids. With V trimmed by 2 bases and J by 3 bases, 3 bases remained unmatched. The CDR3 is CASSQPGTSGYNEQFF. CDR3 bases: TGTGCCAGCAGCCAACCCGGGACTAGCGGCTACAATGAGCAGTTCTTC.

In DNA, the CDR3 is TGTGCCAGCAGCCCGCCGAGCGGGGCAGATACGCAGTATTTT. Encoded protein: CASSPPSGADTQYF. The chain has TRBV7-2 and TRBJ2-3, with TRBD2 identical over 7 bases. V shed 5 bases and J 4 bases; nucleotides not matched to a gene: 6. The CDR3 is made up of 14 amino acids. The V gene's germline CDR1 is SGHTA and CDR2 FQGNSA.

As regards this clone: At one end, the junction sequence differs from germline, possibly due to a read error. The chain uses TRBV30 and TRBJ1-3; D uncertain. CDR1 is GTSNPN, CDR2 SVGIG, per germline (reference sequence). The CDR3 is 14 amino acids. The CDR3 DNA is TGTGCCTGGGGTGTGAGGAGCTCTGGAAACACCATATATTTT. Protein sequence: CAWGVRSSGNTIYF.

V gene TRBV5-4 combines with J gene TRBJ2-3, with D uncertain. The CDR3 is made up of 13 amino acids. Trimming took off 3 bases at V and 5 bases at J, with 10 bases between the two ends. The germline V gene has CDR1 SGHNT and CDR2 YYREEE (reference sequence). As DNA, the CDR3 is TGTGCCAGCAGCTCAACTGAGGTAGATACGCAGTATTTT. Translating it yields CASSSTEVDTQYF.

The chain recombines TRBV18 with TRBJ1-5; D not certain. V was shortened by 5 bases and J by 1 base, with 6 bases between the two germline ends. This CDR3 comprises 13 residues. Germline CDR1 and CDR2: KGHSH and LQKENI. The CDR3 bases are TGTGCCAGCTCAGGAGGAAGCAATCAGCCCCAGCATTTT. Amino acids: CASSGGSNQPQHF.

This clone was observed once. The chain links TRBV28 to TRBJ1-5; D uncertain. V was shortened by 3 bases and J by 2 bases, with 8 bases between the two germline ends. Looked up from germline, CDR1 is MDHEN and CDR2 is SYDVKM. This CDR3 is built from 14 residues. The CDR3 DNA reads TGTGCCAGCAGTTTTAAACAGCGCAATCAGCCCCAGCATTTT. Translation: CASSFKQRNQPQHF.

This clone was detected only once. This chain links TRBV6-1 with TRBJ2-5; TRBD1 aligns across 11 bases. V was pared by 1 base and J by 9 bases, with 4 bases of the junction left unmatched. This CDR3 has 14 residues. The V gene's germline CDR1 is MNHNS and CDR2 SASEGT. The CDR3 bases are TGTGCCAGCAGTGAAGTGGGACAGGGGGAGGCCCAGTACTTC. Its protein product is CASSEVGQGEAQYF.

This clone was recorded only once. CDR3 sequence reads: CASSLGTGINGYTF. CDR3 coding DNA: TGTGCCAGCTCACTCGGGACAGGGATCAATGGCTACACCTTC. The genes are TRBV18 and TRBJ1-2; 9 bases fit TRBD1. The J segment lost 6 bases and the V segment lost 4 bases, leaving 6 bases of the junction unmatched. The CDR3 sequence is 14 residues long. Germline CDR1 is KGHSH and CDR2 is LQKENI.